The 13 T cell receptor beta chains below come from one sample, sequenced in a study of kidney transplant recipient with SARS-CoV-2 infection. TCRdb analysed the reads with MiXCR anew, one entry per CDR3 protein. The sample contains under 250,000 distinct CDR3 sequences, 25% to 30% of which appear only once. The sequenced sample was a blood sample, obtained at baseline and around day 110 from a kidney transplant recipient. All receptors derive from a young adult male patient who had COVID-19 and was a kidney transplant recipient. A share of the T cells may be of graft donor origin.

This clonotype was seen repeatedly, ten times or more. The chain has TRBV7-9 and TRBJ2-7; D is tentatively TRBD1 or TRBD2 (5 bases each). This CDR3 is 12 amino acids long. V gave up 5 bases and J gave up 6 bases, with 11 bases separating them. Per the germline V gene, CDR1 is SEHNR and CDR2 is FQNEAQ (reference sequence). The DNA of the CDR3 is TGTGCCAGCAGCAGGGACGTCCCCGAGCAGTACTTC. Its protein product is CASSRDVPEQYF.

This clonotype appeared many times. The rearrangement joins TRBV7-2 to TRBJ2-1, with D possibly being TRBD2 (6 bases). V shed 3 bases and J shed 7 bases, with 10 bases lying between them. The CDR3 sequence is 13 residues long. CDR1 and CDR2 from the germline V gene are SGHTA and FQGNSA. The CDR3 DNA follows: TGTGCCAGCAGCTTCGGGACTGGAAATGAGCAGTTCTTC. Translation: CASSFGTGNEQFF.

The DNA for the CDR3 is TGTGCCAGTAATATGAGCTGGACAAATCGAAAGACCTATGGCTACACCTTC. It yields the protein CASNMSWTNRKTYGYTF. The V and J genes are TRBV19 and TRBJ1-2; D is perhaps TRBD1 (5 bases). Germline V lookup: CDR1 LNHDA, CDR2 SQIVND (reference sequence). Trimming cost V 7 bases and J 4 bases, with 25 bases left between them. CDR3 length: 17 residues. The variable domain in full, completed from reference TRBV19 and TRBJ1-2, reads DGGITQSPKYLFRKEGQNVTLSCEQNLNHDAMYWYRQDPGQGLRLIYYSQIVNDFQKGDIAEGYSVSREKKESFPLTVTSAQKNPTAFYLCASNMSWTNRKTYGYTFGSGTRLTVV.

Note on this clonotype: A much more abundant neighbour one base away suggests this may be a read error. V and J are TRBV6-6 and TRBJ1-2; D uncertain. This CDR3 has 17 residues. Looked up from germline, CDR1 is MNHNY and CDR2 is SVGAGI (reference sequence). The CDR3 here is CAGSSLLGGRKTYGYTF. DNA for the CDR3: TGTGCCGGCAGTAGTCTGCTAGGTGGGAGAAAGACCTATGGCTACACCTTC.

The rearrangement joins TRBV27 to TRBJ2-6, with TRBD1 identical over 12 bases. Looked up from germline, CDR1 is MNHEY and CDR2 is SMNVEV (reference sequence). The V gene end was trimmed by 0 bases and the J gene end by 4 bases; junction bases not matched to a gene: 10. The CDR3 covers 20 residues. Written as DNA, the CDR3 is TGTGCCAGCAGTTTATCCCCTAGGGACAGGGGGCCATGGGGGGCCAACGTCCTGACTTTC. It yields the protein CASSLSPRDRGPWGANVLTF.

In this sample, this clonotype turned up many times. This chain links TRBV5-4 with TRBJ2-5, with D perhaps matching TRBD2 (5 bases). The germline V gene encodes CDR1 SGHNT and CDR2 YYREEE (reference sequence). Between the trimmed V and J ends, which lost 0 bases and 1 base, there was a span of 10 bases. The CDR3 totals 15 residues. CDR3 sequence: CASSLERRGQETQYF. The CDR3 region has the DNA TGTGCCAGCAGCTTGGAACGACGGGGCCAAGAGACCCAGTACTTC. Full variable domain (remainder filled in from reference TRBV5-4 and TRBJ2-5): ETGVTQSPTHLIKTRGQQVTLRCSSQSGHNTVSWYQQALGQGPQFIFQYYREEENGRGNFPPRFSGLQFPNYSSELNVNALELDDSALYLCASSLERRGQETQYFGPGTRLLVL.

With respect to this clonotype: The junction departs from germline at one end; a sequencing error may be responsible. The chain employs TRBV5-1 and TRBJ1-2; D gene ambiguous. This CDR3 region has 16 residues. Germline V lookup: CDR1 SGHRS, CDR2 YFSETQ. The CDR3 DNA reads TGCGCCAGCGGAACGATATCGGTTCGAAAGACCTATGTCTACACCTTC. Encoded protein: CASGTISVRKTYVYTF.

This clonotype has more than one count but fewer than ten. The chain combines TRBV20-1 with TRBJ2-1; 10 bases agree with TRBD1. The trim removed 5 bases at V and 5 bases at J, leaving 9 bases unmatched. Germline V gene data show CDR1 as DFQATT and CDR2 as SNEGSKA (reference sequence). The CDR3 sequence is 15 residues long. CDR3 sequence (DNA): TGCAGTGCTGGAAGACAGGGGGCGACTAACAATGAGCAGTTCTTC. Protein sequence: CSAGRQGATNNEQFF.

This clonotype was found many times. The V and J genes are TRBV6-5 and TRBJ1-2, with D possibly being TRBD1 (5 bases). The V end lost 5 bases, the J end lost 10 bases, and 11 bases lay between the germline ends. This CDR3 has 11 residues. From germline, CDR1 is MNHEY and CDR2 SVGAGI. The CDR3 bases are TGTGCCAGCAGTGAACTAGGGGACTACACCTTC. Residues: CASSELGDYTF.

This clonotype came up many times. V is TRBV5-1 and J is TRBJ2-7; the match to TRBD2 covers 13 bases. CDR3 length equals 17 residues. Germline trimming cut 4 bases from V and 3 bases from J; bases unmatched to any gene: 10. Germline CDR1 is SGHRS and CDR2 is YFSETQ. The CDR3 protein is CASSPGLAGPPRYEQYF. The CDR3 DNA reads TGCGCCAGCAGCCCGGGACTAGCGGGACCCCCTCGCTACGAGCAGTACTTC.

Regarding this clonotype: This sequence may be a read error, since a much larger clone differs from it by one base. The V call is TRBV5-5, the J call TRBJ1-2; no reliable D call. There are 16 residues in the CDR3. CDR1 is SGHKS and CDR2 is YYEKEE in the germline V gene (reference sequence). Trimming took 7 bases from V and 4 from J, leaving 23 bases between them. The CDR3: CASPDNVSRKTYGYTF. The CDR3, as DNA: TGTGCCAGCCCAGATAATGTCTCGCGAAAGACCTATGGCTACACCTTC.

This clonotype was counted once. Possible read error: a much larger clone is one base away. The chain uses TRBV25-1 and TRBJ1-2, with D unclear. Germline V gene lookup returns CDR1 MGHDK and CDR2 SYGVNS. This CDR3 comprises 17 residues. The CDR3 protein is CANSSVRELGKTYGYTF. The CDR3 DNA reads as TGTGCCAACAGTAGTGTGCGAGAACTGGGAAAGACCTATGGCTACACCTTC.

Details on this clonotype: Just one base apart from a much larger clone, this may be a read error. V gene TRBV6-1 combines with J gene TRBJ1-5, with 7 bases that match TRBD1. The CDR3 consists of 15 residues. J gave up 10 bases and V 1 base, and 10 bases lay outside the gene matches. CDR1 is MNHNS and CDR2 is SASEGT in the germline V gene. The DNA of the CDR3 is TGTGCCAGCAGTGAAGGGGGGGGACAGTACGGACCCCAGCATTTT. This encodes CASSEGGGQYGPQHF.